The 5 T cell receptor beta chains listed next were all sequenced from one sample in a study of CD8 T cells in ankylosing spondylitis. TCRdb re-called the 5' RACE reads through MiXCR, storing one row per CDR3 protein. The data show 200,000 to 250,000 distinct CDR3 sequences, 10% seen once. The material sequenced was blood, either unsorted or a sorted T cell fraction (not recorded which). Receptors were obtained from a male donor with ankylosing spondylitis or in good health (not recorded which).

This clonotype was seen more than once but under ten times. The gene calls are TRBV7-9 and TRBJ2-7; D is uncertain. This CDR3 has 12 residues. Germline lookup yields CDR1 SEHNR and CDR2 FQNEAQ (reference sequence). Trimming removed 5 bases at V and 5 bases at J, with 10 bases between. CDR3 residues: CASSAAPNEQYF. In nucleotides, the CDR3 is TGTGCCAGCAGCGCGGCGCCAAACGAGCAGTACTTC.

This clonotype has just a few counts. The V call is TRBV15, the J call TRBJ2-1, with D maybe TRBD2 (6 bases). Germline CDR1 and CDR2: LNHNV and YYDKDF (reference sequence). Deletions cut 6 bases from V and 2 bases from J, with 14 bases between. This CDR3 comprises 15 residues. The CDR3 reads CATRAWGVPYNEQFF. In DNA, the CDR3 is TGTGCCACCAGGGCGTGGGGGGTGCCCTACAATGAGCAGTTCTTC.

The chain couples TRBV7-9 to TRBJ1-1; 10 bases align to TRBD1. The junction had 16 bases not matched to a gene; V was cut back by 9 bases and J by 6 bases. Germline CDR1 SEHNR, CDR2 FQNEAQ (reference sequence). The CDR3 covers 16 residues. CDR3 nucleotide sequence: TGTGCCAGGAGCGCCGGGACAGGGGACTTGTGGGCTGAAGCTTTCTTT. Its translation: CARSAGTGDLWAEAFF.

This clonotype was found a few times. V gene TRBV20-1 combines with J gene TRBJ2-7, with 8 bases aligning to TRBD2. The V gene end was trimmed by 0 bases and the J gene end by 2 bases; junction bases not matched to a gene: 6. Germline values: CDR1 DFQATT, CDR2 SNEGSKA (reference sequence). This CDR3 spans 15 amino acids. CDR3 loop: CSARDARGGPYEQYF. CDR3 DNA sequence: TGCAGTGCTAGAGATGCCCGGGGGGGCCCCTACGAGCAGTACTTC.

This clonotype occurred a few times. The V call is TRBV5-1, the J call TRBJ2-1; possibly TRBD1 or TRBD2 for D (7 bases each). Germline CDR1 is SGHRS and CDR2 is YFSETQ. V lost 5 bases, J lost 9 bases, and 15 bases lay in between. This CDR3 spans 13 amino acids. CDR3 region: CASSSTGEGEQFF. In DNA, the CDR3 is TGCGCCAGCAGTTCAACAGGGGAGGGTGAGCAGTTCTTC. The full variable domain, completed using reference TRBV5-1 and TRBJ2-1, is KAGVTQTPRYLIKTRGQQVTLSCSPISGHRSVSWYQQTPGQGLQFLFEYFSETQRNKGNFPGRFSGRQFSNSRSEMNVSTLELGDSALYLCASSSTGEGEQFFGPGTRLTVL.